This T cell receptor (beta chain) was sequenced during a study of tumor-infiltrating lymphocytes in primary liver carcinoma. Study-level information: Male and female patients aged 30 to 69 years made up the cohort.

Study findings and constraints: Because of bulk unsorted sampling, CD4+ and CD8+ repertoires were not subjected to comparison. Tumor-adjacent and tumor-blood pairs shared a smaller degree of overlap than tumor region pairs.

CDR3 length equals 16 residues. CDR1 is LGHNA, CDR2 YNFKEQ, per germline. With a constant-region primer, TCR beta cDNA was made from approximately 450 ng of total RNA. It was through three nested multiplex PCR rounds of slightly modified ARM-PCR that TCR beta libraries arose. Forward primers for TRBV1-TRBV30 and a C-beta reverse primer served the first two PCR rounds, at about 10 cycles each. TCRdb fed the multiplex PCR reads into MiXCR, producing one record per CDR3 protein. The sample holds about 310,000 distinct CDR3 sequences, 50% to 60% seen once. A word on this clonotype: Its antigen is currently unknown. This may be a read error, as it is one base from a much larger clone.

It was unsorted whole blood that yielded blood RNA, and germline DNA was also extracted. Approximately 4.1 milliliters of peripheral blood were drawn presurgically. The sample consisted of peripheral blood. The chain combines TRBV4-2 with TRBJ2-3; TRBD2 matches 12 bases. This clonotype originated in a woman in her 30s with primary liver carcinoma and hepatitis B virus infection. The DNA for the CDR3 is TGTACCAGCAGCCAACCGACTAGCGGGAGTCTAGATACGCAGTATTTT. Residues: CTSSQPTSGSLDTQYF.